These 27 T cell receptor beta chains came from one sample sequenced in a study of T cell clonality in common variable immunodeficiency. Their antigens are not known. Study outcomes and limitations: In common variable immunodeficiency, TCR beta chains reportedly carried fewer deletions and N-nucleotide insertions.

Clones were read by immunoSEQ multiplex PCR, and TCRdb kept only the in-frame ones, dropping some. Singletons are absent from the sample, which has around 21,000 clones. The source material was peripheral blood mononuclear cells. The origin of the receptors is a human donor with common variable immunodeficiency.

Ten or more counts support this clone. The missing CDR3 end, 3 residues past where the read stops, is filled in from the germline J gene. The gene calls are TRBV2 and TRBJ2-1; tentative D call: TRBD2 (5 bases). There are 17 residues in the CDR3. Germline-derived CDR1 and CDR2 are SNHLY and FYNNEI. V was clipped by 1 base and J by 4 bases, with 17 bases between them. CDR3 sequence: CASSEGTSVPLYNEQFF. CDR3 bases read: TGTGCCAGCAGTGAAGGGACTTCCGTCCCTCTTTACAATGAG.

This clone turned up a few times. Partial CDR3 DNA: TGTGCCAGCAGCTTAGGTGGCAGGCACACAGATACG. As protein: CASSLGGRHTDT. The CDR3 in full is CASSLGGRHTDTQYF. The chain couples TRBV11-2 to TRBJ2-3, with D unclear. The CDR3 extends 3 residues past the end of the read, so its final part is completed from the germline J gene. CDR3 length equals 15 residues. Trimming stripped 1 base from V and 2 bases from J, with 10 bases between. The germline CDR1 and CDR2 sequences are SGHAT and FQNNGV.

This clone was detected many times. The observed sequence ends 3 residues before the CDR3 terminus, with the missing tail filled in from the germline J gene. The chain couples TRBV19 to TRBJ2-7; maybe TRBD1 (7 bases). The V gene's germline CDR1 is LNHDA and CDR2 SQIVND (reference sequence). V lost 5 bases and J 3 bases, leaving 11 bases between the germline ends. CDR3 size: 13 residues. The CDR3 sequence is CASSAGQIYEQYF. The CDR3 DNA, read in part, is TGTGCCAGTAGTGCGGGACAGATCTACGAG.

There are many counts of this clone. The read terminates 3 residues ahead of where the CDR3 ends, so the germline J gene completes it. This sequence joins TRBV19 and TRBJ1-2, with D hard to call. This CDR3 region has 10 residues. The germline V gene has CDR1 LNHDA and CDR2 SQIVND (reference sequence). V dropped 7 bases and J dropped 6 bases, with 6 bases sitting between them. The CDR3 region is CASKHDGYTF. The CDR3 bases that were read are TGTGCCAGTAAACATGATGGC.

About this clone: The read ends 3 residues before the CDR3 terminus; that terminus is restored from the germline J gene. The chain employs TRBV7-2 and TRBJ1-2, with 8 nucleotides matching TRBD1. The germline V gene encodes CDR1 SGHTA and CDR2 FQGNSA. Trimming took 6 bases from V and 6 from J; bases not matched to a gene: 6. The CDR3 spans 13 residues. The CDR3 bases that were read are TGTGCCAGCAGTTCAGGACAGGGCAATGGC. It specifies CASSSGQGNG. The entire CDR3 reads CASSSGQGNGYTF.

This clone was counted ten times or more. The CDR3 end falls 3 residues outside the read, so it is completed with the germline J gene. V and J are TRBV5-1 and TRBJ2-3, with D possibly being TRBD2 (6 bases). Germline values: CDR1 SGHRS, CDR2 YFSETQ. There are 14 residues in the CDR3. Trimming pared 0 bases from V and 4 bases from J, leaving 9 bases between. CDR3 in amino acids: CASSLDWGADTQYF. The sequenced part of the CDR3 DNA is TGCGCCAGCAGCTTGGATTGGGGGGCAGATACG.

To note about this clone: One end of the junction is discordant with germline, which a read error may explain. The CDR3 goes on 3 residues after the read ends, and that part is filled in from the germline J gene. J is TRBJ2-3 and V is TRBV7-9; TRBD1 is a possible D gene (5 bases). In germline, CDR1 is SEHNR, CDR2 FQNEAQ (reference sequence). The CDR3 runs to 12 residues. The part of the CDR3 DNA that was read is TGTTCCAGCAGCGACAGAGGTGATACG. Encoded protein: CSSSDRGDT. The complete CDR3 sequence is CSSSDRGDTQYF.

Ten or more counts support this clone. The read stops 3 residues short of the end of the CDR3; the missing end is completed from the germline J gene. The chain combines TRBV6-4 with TRBJ1-1; 9 positions agree with TRBD1. The CDR3 is 14 residues long. The trim removed 5 bases at V and 2 bases at J, leaving 3 bases unmatched. Germline CDR1 is MRHNA and CDR2 is SNTAGT. The part of the CDR3 DNA that was read is TGTGCCAGCAGTCCGGGACAGGGAAACACTGAA. This encodes CASSPGQGNTE. The CDR3, in full, reads CASSPGQGNTEAFF.

Of note for this clone: The DNA ends 3 residues before the CDR3 does, and the rest of the CDR3 is filled in from the germline J gene. This chain joins TRBV6-1 and TRBJ2-3; D unresolved. This CDR3 is built from 14 residues. The germline V and J ends were trimmed by 3 bases and 1 base, with 8 bases remaining between them. Germline values: CDR1 MNHNS, CDR2 SASEGT. CDR3 sequence: CASSDLPGTDTQYF. The part of the CDR3 DNA that was read is TGTGCCAGCAGTGACCTTCCTGGCACAGATACG.

This clone was observed a few times. Partial CDR3 DNA: TGTGCCAGTAAGGCCCTCGAGTTTGGACAGGGGAATGAAAAA. Protein: CASKALEFGQGNEK. The whole CDR3 sequence is CASKALEFGQGNEKLFF. The chain combines TRBV19 with TRBJ1-4; TRBD1 aligns across 9 bases. The CDR3 goes on 3 residues after the read ends, and that part is filled in from the germline J gene. The CDR3 is 17 amino acids. V lost 7 bases and J lost 5; bases outside the gene matches: 14. In germline, CDR1 is LNHDA, CDR2 SQIVND (reference sequence).

This clone came up a few times. Read data end 3 residues before the CDR3 end; the end is taken from the germline J gene. J is TRBJ1-4 and V is TRBV19, with a tentative D call TRBD1 (6 bases). This CDR3 region has 13 residues. Germline-derived CDR1 and CDR2 are LNHDA and SQIVND (reference sequence). The germline V and J ends were trimmed by 4 bases and 5 bases, with 8 bases remaining between them. The CDR3 reads CASSNRDNEKLFF. The sequenced part of the CDR3 DNA is TGTGCCAGTAGTAACAGGGACAATGAAAAA.

The sample holds a few counts of this clone. Read coverage stops 3 residues before the CDR3 terminus; the germline J gene supplies the remainder. The chain is built from TRBV5-6 and TRBJ2-1, with 10 positions matching TRBD2. The germline CDR1 and CDR2 sequences are SGHDT and YYEEEE. After removal of 4 bases from V and 3 bases from J, the junction contained 4 bases not matched to a gene. This CDR3 is built from 15 residues. The CDR3 sequence: CASSLTSGIYNEQFF. CDR3 bases read: TGTGCCAGCAGCCTCACTAGCGGGATCTACAATGAG.

Worth noting for this clone: The read ends 3 residues before the CDR3 terminus; that terminus is restored from the germline J gene. This chain uses TRBV7-6 with TRBJ1-1; weak D call: TRBD1 (5 bases). Trimming removed 5 bases at V and 1 base at J, with 11 bases between. This CDR3 is built from 14 residues. In germline, CDR1 is SGHVS, CDR2 FNYEAQ. The CDR3 spells CASSPGQANTEAFF. Partial CDR3 DNA: TGTGCCAGCAGCCCTGGACAAGCGAACACTGAA.

There are many counts of this clone. The sequenced fragment ends 3 residues before the CDR3 boundary, so the rest is inferred from the germline J gene. J is TRBJ1-6 and V is TRBV7-2; 7 bases fit TRBD1. CDR1 and CDR2 (germline): SGHTA, FQGNSA. V trimming: 3 bases; J trimming: 7 bases; junction bases outside the gene matches: 3. The CDR3 is 14 residues long. The CDR3 bases that were read are TGTGCCAGCAGCTTTGGGACAGAAAATTCACCC. Amino acid sequence: CASSFGTENSP. The full CDR3 is CASSFGTENSPLHF.

This clone was detected ten times or more. The read stops 3 residues short of the end of the CDR3; the missing end is completed from the germline J gene. V usage is TRBV6-2 or TRBV6-3 and J usage is TRBJ1-4, with TRBD1 matching over 10 bases. V trimming: 4 bases; J trimming: 6 bases; junction bases outside the gene matches: 5. The germline V gene encodes CDR1 MNHEY and CDR2 SVGEGT. The length of the CDR3 is 15 residues. CDR3 DNA, as far as it was read: TGTGCCAGCAGTTCGGCCGGGACAGGGGATGAAAAA. Protein sequence: CASSSAGTGDEK. The entire CDR3 is CASSSAGTGDEKLFF.

Worth noting for this clone: The CDR3 end lies 3 residues beyond the end of the read and is filled in from the germline J gene. The genes are TRBV18 and TRBJ2-4; D might be TRBD1 (6 bases). The CDR3 length is 14 residues. Germline V lookup: CDR1 KGHSH, CDR2 LQKENI. With 6 bases removed from V and 7 bases from J, the gap between germline ends came to 16 bases. The DNA read from the CDR3 is TGTGCCAGCTCCAGACCAGGACAGAACAACATT. It codes for CASSRPGQNNI. The entire CDR3 reads CASSRPGQNNIQYF.

This clone was counted at least ten times. With the read ending 3 residues before the CDR3 end, the germline J gene is used to fill in that end. The chain uses TRBV20-1 and TRBJ1-1; weak D call: TRBD1 (6 bases). Trimming removed 6 bases from V and 2 bases from J, with 10 bases in between. The CDR3 is 12 residues long. CDR1 and CDR2 (germline): DFQATT, SNEGSKA (reference sequence). The sequenced part of the CDR3 DNA is TGCAGTGCAACGGACAGAAACACTGAA. Translating gives CSATDRNTE. The CDR3 reads in full as CSATDRNTEAFF.

On this clone itself: The read ends 3 residues shy of where the CDR3 ends; the end is completed using the germline J gene. This chain connects TRBV7-2 to TRBJ1-6; 8 nucleotides align to TRBD1. Trimming removed 1 base from V and 10 bases from J; junction bases left unmatched: 6. This CDR3 region has 15 residues. Germline lookup yields CDR1 SGHTA and CDR2 FQGNSA. CDR3 loop: CASSLVSRGHSPLHF. The sequenced part of the CDR3 DNA is TGTGCCAGCAGCTTAGTGAGCAGGGGGCACTCACCC.

The sample holds many counts of this clone. The read finishes 3 residues shy of the CDR3 end, and the germline J gene is used to complete it. The V call is TRBV19, the J call TRBJ1-1; the D gene is possibly TRBD1 (5 bases). Germline V gives CDR1 LNHDA, CDR2 SQIVND (reference sequence). This CDR3 comprises 13 residues. Deletions cut 2 bases from V and 1 base from J, with 5 bases between. Partial CDR3 DNA: TGTGCCAGTAGTATACAGGGGAACACTGAA. It yields the protein CASSIQGNTE. The complete CDR3 reads CASSIQGNTEAFF.

This clone came up a few times. The CDR3 end lies 3 residues beyond the end of the read and is filled in from the germline J gene. The gene calls are TRBV5-1 and TRBJ1-6; TRBD1 might be the D (6 bases). Trimming left V 0 bases short and J 6 bases short, with 13 bases between. This CDR3 comprises 16 residues. Germline V lookup: CDR1 SGHRS, CDR2 YFSETQ. The CDR3 loop is CASSLGGSGANSPLHF. The sequenced part of the CDR3 DNA is TGCGCCAGCAGCTTGGGAGGGTCAGGGGCTAATTCACCC.

This clone was seen at least ten times. With the read ending 3 residues before the CDR3 end, the germline J gene is used to fill in that end. The chain has TRBV27 and TRBJ2-7, with 7 nucleotides matching TRBD2. Germline trimming cut 8 bases from V and 2 bases from J; bases unmatched to any gene: 9. Germline lookup yields CDR1 MNHEY and CDR2 SMNVEV (reference sequence). This CDR3 contains 14 residues. The part of the CDR3 DNA that was read is TGTGCCAGCTCTTATGCGGCGGGAGCCTACGAG. It codes for CASSYAAGAYE. The CDR3, in full, reads CASSYAAGAYEQYF.

As to this clone: The read ends 3 residues before the CDR3 terminus; that terminus is restored from the germline J gene. The chain combines TRBV7-9 with TRBJ2-7, with 7 bases aligning to TRBD2. Germline V lookup: CDR1 SEHNR, CDR2 FQNEAQ (reference sequence). This CDR3 region has 14 residues. Trimming at V came to 5 bases and at J to 6 bases, leaving 10 bases not matched to a gene. CDR3 sequence reads: CASSLIAGGAEQYF. The DNA read from the CDR3 is TGTGCCAGCAGCCTAATAGCGGGTGGGGCCGAG.

This clone is judged medium-sized (0.01 to 0.1%). CDR3 residues: CASYAGLNTEAFF. CDR3 bases read: TGTGCCAGTTACGCAGGGCTGAACACTGAA. The V call is TRBV19, the J call TRBJ1-1; perhaps TRBD1 as D (5 bases). The missing CDR3 end, 3 residues past where the read stops, is filled in from the germline J gene. Germline V gene data show CDR1 as LNHDA and CDR2 as SQIVND (reference sequence). CDR3 length: 13 residues. Deletions cut 8 bases from V and 0 bases from J, with 10 bases between.

This clone has more than one count but fewer than ten. Incomplete CDR3 DNA: TGCAGTGCCCGCCCTGCTGGGTCTAGAGAGACC. Translating it yields CSARPAGSRET. The complete CDR3 reads CSARPAGSRETQYF. This chain uses TRBV20-1 with TRBJ2-5; no reliable D call. The read gets to within 3 residues of the CDR3 end, and the germline J gene fills in the rest. Trimming pared 6 bases from V and 4 bases from J, leaving 18 bases between. There are 14 residues in the CDR3. Germline values: CDR1 DFQATT, CDR2 SNEGSKA (reference sequence).

This clone was recorded at least ten times. The read terminates 3 residues before the CDR3 end, so the remaining end is supplied by the germline J gene. The chain carries TRBV20-1 and TRBJ2-1; TRBD2 agrees at 9 bases. This CDR3 has 16 residues. Germline V gives CDR1 DFQATT, CDR2 SNEGSKA (reference sequence). V lost 6 bases and J lost 0; bases outside the gene matches: 9. Partial CDR3 DNA: TGCAGTGCGACAGGATATAGCGGGAGCTCCTACAATGAG. Protein sequence: CSATGYSGSSYNE. From start to end, the CDR3 is CSATGYSGSSYNEQFF.

A word on this clone: The sequence runs out 3 residues before the end of the CDR3; the remainder is reconstructed from the germline J gene. This chain uses TRBV19 with TRBJ1-2; D perhaps matches TRBD1 (5 bases). Trimming stripped 3 bases from V and 6 bases from J, with 14 bases between. The germline CDR1 and CDR2 sequences are LNHDA and SQIVND (reference sequence). The length of the CDR3 is 14 residues. CDR3: CASSIQTESNGYTF. The sequenced CDR3 bases are TGTGCCAGTAGTATTCAGACAGAATCTAATGGC.

This clone was recorded many times. Read sequence stops 3 residues before the CDR3 end, and the germline J gene provides the missing end. V usage is TRBV29-1 and J usage is TRBJ2-5; 14 nucleotides agree with TRBD2. CDR3 size: 17 residues. The junction had 7 bases not matched to a gene; V was cut back by 4 bases and J by 0 bases. CDR1 SQVTM and CDR2 ANQGSEA come from the germline V gene. The part of the CDR3 DNA that was read is TGCAGCGTTGCCCCCGGACTAGCGGGGGGTTACCAAGAGACC. Translated, it gives CSVAPGLAGGYQET. The complete CDR3 reads CSVAPGLAGGYQETQYF.